These 9 T cell receptor beta chains were sequenced from one sample in a study of naive and memory T cell subsets. An equimolar mix of two oligonucleotides served as the beta constant-region primer for TRBC1 and TRBC2. TCRdb ran MiXCR on the UMI-ligation and nested PCR reads and lists one entry per CDR3 protein. The table shows about 85,000 distinct CDR3 sequences, with around 12% occurring only once. Sample: central memory CD4+ T cells from blood. The receptors come from a human donor in good health.

This clonotype was observed at least ten times. The J gene is TRBJ1-5, the V gene TRBV27, with D hard to call. Germline CDR1 MNHEY, CDR2 SMNVEV (reference sequence). The V end lost 4 bases, the J end lost 1 base, and 11 bases lay between the germline ends. This CDR3 region has 15 residues. CDR3 sequence: CASSSGVSSNQPQHF. The CDR3 DNA sequence: TGTGCCAGCAGTTCGGGAGTCTCGAGCAATCAGCCCCAGCATTTT.

The rearrangement uses TRBV11-2 and TRBJ2-5; a weak D match, TRBD2 (5 bases). CDR3 length: 14 residues. The germline V gene encodes CDR1 SGHAT and CDR2 FQNNGV. V was shortened by 3 bases and J by 3 bases, with 11 bases between the two germline ends. CDR3 sequence (DNA): TGTGCCAGCAGCTTCACCTGGCGGGAAGAGACCCAGTACTTC. It codes for CASSFTWREETQYF.

This clonotype came up many times. The chain employs TRBV28 and TRBJ2-1; 8 bases agree with TRBD2. The CDR3 is 12 residues long. Germline V gives CDR1 MDHEN, CDR2 SYDVKM. V dropped 6 bases and J dropped 12; count of bases not matched to a gene: 7. CDR3 DNA: TGTGCCAGCAGCCAGGAGCGGGAGCGGCAGTTCTTC. This sequence encodes CASSQERERQFF.

CDR3 nucleotide sequence: TGTGCCAGCAGAAACCTTCCGACTAGCGGGAGGGCCTACGAGCAGTACTTC. Translated: CASRNLPTSGRAYEQYF. The chain carries TRBV6-2 or TRBV6-3 and TRBJ2-7, with TRBD2 identical over 14 bases. The CDR3 is 17 residues long. CDR1 MNHEY and CDR2 SVGEGT come from the germline V gene. V gave up 6 bases and J gave up 2 bases; unmatched junction bases: 9.

Ten or more counts support this clonotype. This rearrangement joins TRBV7-9 to TRBJ2-1; 7 bases agree with TRBD2. Germline-derived CDR1 and CDR2 are SEHNR and FQNEAQ (reference sequence). The CDR3 spans 18 residues. With V trimmed by 1 base and J by 0 bases, 9 bases remained unmatched. The CDR3 is CASSLGLARRASYNEQFF. The CDR3 DNA reads as TGTGCCAGCAGCTTAGGACTAGCCCGAAGGGCCTCCTACAATGAGCAGTTCTTC.

The chain combines TRBV11-2 with TRBJ2-3, with 11 bases aligning to TRBD2. This CDR3 is built from 16 residues. Germline CDR1 SGHAT, CDR2 FQNNGV. Trimming took 6 bases from V and 2 from J; bases not matched to a gene: 7. This chain's CDR3 is CASRRPGLAVTDTQYF. As DNA, the CDR3 is TGTGCCAGCAGGCGACCGGGACTAGCGGTCACAGATACGCAGTATTTT.

This rearrangement joins TRBV6-1 to TRBJ2-3; 7 positions match TRBD2. The J segment lost 0 bases and the V segment lost 6 bases, leaving 6 bases of the junction unmatched. The germline V gene encodes CDR1 MNHNS and CDR2 SASEGT. The CDR3 runs 15 residues. Written as DNA, the CDR3 is TGTGCCAGCAGGTCGGCGGGGGAAAGCACAGATACGCAGTATTTT. It yields the protein CASRSAGESTDTQYF.

There are many counts of this clonotype. V usage is TRBV6-6 and J usage is TRBJ2-7; D is possibly TRBD1 (5 bases). Trimming shortened V by 5 bases and J by 3 bases, and 14 bases separated the two germline ends. The germline CDR1 and CDR2 sequences are MNHNY and SVGAGI (reference sequence). The CDR3 contains 14 residues. In nucleotides, the CDR3 is TGTGCCAGCAGTCACCCCTGGACACTCTACGAGCAGTACTTC. Amino acids: CASSHPWTLYEQYF.

This chain connects TRBV10-3 to TRBJ2-3, with unresolved D. Germline lookup yields CDR1 ENHRY and CDR2 SYGVKD. Trimming pared 0 bases from V and 3 bases from J, leaving 7 bases between. This CDR3 is built from 14 residues. CDR3 DNA: TGTGCCATCAGTGAGTCCGCGGTGACAGATACGCAGTATTTT. This translates into CAISESAVTDTQYF.